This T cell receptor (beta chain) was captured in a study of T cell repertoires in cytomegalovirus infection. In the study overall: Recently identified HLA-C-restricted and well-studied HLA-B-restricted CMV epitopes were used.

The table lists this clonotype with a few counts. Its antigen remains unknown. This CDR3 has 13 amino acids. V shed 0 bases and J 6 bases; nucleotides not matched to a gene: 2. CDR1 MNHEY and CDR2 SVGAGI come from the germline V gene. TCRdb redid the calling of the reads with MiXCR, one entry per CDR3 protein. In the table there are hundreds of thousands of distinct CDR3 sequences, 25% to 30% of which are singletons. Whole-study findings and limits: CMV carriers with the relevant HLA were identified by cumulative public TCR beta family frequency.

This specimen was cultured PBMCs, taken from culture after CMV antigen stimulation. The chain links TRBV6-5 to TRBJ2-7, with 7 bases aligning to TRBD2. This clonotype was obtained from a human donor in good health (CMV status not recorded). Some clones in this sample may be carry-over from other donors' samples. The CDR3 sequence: CASSYSSGVEQYF. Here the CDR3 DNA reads TGTGCCAGCAGTTACTCGAGCGGGGTCGAGCAGTACTTC.